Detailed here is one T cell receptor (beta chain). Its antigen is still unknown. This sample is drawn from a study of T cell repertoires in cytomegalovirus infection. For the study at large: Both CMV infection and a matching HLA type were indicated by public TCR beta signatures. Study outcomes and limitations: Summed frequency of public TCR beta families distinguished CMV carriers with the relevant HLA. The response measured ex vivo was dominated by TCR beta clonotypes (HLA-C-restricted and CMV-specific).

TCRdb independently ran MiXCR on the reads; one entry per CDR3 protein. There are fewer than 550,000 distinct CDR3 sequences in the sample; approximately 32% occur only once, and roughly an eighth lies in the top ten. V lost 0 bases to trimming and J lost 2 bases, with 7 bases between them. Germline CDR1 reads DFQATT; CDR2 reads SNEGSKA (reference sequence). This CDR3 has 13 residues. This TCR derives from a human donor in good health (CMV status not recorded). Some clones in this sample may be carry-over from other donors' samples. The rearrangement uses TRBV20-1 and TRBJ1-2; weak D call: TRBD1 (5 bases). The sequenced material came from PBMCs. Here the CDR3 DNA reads TGCAGTGCTAGAGAGGGGCAGAACTATGGCTACACCTTC. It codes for CSAREGQNYGYTF.